One and the same sample provided the 16 T cell receptor beta chains below, sequenced in a study of blood T cells in healthy people across ages. Sample-barcoded 5' priming and a J-beta primer mix drove a second PCR of roughly 7 to 11 cycles. TCRdb reprocessed the 5' RACE reads via MiXCR and lists one record per CDR3 protein. Here the sample spans over 1.5 million distinct CDR3 sequences, 40% to 55% being singletons. Source material: blood. The origin of the receptors is a woman in her thirties or forties in good health.

The V gene is TRBV7-2, the J gene TRBJ1-6, with D tentatively TRBD1 (5 bases). Trimming left V 2 bases short and J 8 bases short, with 13 bases between. The germline gives CDR1 SGHTA, CDR2 FQGNSA. CDR3 length equals 15 residues. CDR3 nucleotide sequence: TGTGCCAGCAGCTTAAGCCAGGGAAGTTATTCACCCCTCCACTTT. Translating it yields CASSLSQGSYSPLHF.

The chain employs TRBV20-1 and TRBJ2-7, with 10 bases fitting TRBD2. The J call may be mistaken, given a closer DNA end match to TRBJ2-5. This CDR3 has 14 residues. Germline CDR1 reads DFQATT; CDR2 reads SNEGSKA (reference sequence). The CDR3 is CSARERGGGETQYF. The CDR3 DNA follows: TGCAGTGCTCGCGAGCGGGGGGGCGGAGAGACCCAGTACTTC.

The V gene is TRBV6-1, the J gene TRBJ2-5; no definite D call. The germline V gene encodes CDR1 MNHNS and CDR2 SASEGT. V lost 2 bases, J lost 11 bases, and 15 bases lay in between. This CDR3 spans 13 amino acids. CDR3 residues: CASSETILYEQYF. The CDR3 coding sequence is TGTGCCAGCAGTGAAACCATCCTTTATGAGCAGTACTTC.

The V call is TRBV7-2, the J call TRBJ2-1; 8 bases line up with TRBD1. Looked up from germline, CDR1 is SGHTA and CDR2 is FQGNSA. J was trimmed by 4 bases and V by 1 base; bases with no gene match: 15. The CDR3 contains 19 residues. The CDR3 here is CASSLVGGQGRGGYNEQFF. CDR3 DNA sequence: TGTGCCAGCAGCTTAGTAGGCGGACAGGGAAGGGGCGGATACAATGAGCAGTTCTTC.

V gene TRBV28 combines with J gene TRBJ1-5; D uncertain. Per the germline V gene, CDR1 is MDHEN and CDR2 is SYDVKM. The CDR3 extends over 14 amino acids. Trimming left V 2 bases short and J 3 bases short, with 8 bases between. Here the CDR3 reads CASSLEYDNQPQHF. The CDR3 coding sequence is TGTGCCAGCAGTTTAGAATATGACAATCAGCCCCAGCATTTT.

This sequence joins TRBV7-2 and TRBJ1-4, with D possibly being TRBD1 (5 bases). The CDR3 is 15 amino acids. V gave up 2 bases and J gave up 8 bases, with 15 bases separating them. Per the germline V gene, CDR1 is SGHTA and CDR2 is FQGNSA. The CDR3 DNA reads as TGTGCCAGCAGCTTAAACCCTCGGGGGGAAGAAAAACTGTTTTTT. It yields the protein CASSLNPRGEEKLFF.

The chain employs TRBV28 and TRBJ2-7, with TRBD1 identical over 8 bases. The CDR3 covers 16 residues. The germline CDR1 and CDR2 sequences are MDHEN and SYDVKM. Trimming cost V 2 bases and J 1 base; bases outside gene matches: 7. The CDR3 region has the DNA TGTGCCAGCAGTTTAGGGTCAGGGGGCCTATCCTACGAGCAGTACTTC. This translates into CASSLGSGGLSYEQYF.

The chain combines TRBV27 with TRBJ2-3; D is unresolved. Trimming removed 8 bases from V and 2 bases from J, with 8 bases in between. The germline CDR1 and CDR2 sequences are MNHEY and SMNVEV (reference sequence). The CDR3 totals 12 residues. As DNA, the CDR3 is TGTGCCAGCGGGTCCTACACAGATACGCAGTATTTT. Protein product: CASGSYTDTQYF.

V usage is TRBV4-3 and J usage is TRBJ1-2; possibly TRBD1 for D (6 bases). Trimming left V 2 bases short and J 4 bases short, with 26 bases between. The germline V gene encodes CDR1 LGHNA and CDR2 YSLEER. CDR3 size: 19 residues. The CDR3, as DNA: TGCGCCAGCAGCCAAACCCAACTTTCGACAGGCGAAACCTTCTATGGCTACACCTTC. Translating gives CASSQTQLSTGETFYGYTF.

This clonotype was seen a few times. The chain employs TRBV28 and TRBJ2-7, with TRBD1 matching 8 bases. The germline V gene has CDR1 MDHEN and CDR2 SYDVKM. J lost 5 bases, V lost 4 bases, and 10 bases had no gene match. The CDR3 sequence is 15 residues long. The CDR3 spells CASSYQGALSHEQYF. The CDR3 DNA is TGTGCCAGCAGTTACCAGGGGGCGCTGTCCCACGAGCAGTACTTC.

The chain carries TRBV6-5 and TRBJ2-3, with D perhaps matching TRBD2 (5 bases). CDR1 is MNHEY, CDR2 SVGAGI, per germline. The CDR3 has 15 residues. V was trimmed by 9 bases and J by 2 bases, leaving 18 bases between them. The CDR3 nucleotides read TGTGCCAGAGTACTCCGATCGGGATTCACAGATACGCAGTATTTT. Translation gives CARVLRSGFTDTQYF.

This chain links TRBV20-1 with TRBJ1-5, with D perhaps matching TRBD1 (5 bases). The CDR3 consists of 15 residues. Trimming left V 5 bases short and J 3 bases short, with 17 bases between. The germline V gene encodes CDR1 DFQATT and CDR2 SNEGSKA (reference sequence). CDR3 DNA: TGCAGTGCTCCCGATCGGGACCGACCCAATCAGCCCCAGCATTTT. Its translation is CSAPDRDRPNQPQHF.

The chain joins TRBV12-3 or TRBV12-4 to TRBJ2-5, with TRBD1 matching over 8 bases. This CDR3 has 17 residues. V was pared by 6 bases and J by 2 bases, with 14 bases of the junction left unmatched. The CDR3 DNA reads TGTGCCAGCAGAACCTTTCCAGGACAGGGTACTCAAGAGACCCAGTACTTC. The encoded protein is CASRTFPGQGTQETQYF.

V usage is TRBV20-1 and J usage is TRBJ2-1, with a possible D match to TRBD2 (5 bases). The germline gives CDR1 DFQATT, CDR2 SNEGSKA (reference sequence). Trimming shortened V by 6 bases and J by 9 bases, and 15 bases separated the two germline ends. The CDR3 consists of 12 residues. CDR3 loop: CSAIRLAGEQFF. CDR3 coding DNA: TGCAGTGCCATTCGCCTAGCTGGTGAGCAGTTCTTC.

Regarding this clonotype: One junction end disagrees with the germline gene, perhaps due to a read error. V is TRBV3-1 and J is TRBJ1-2, with 10 positions matching TRBD1. CDR1 and CDR2 (germline): LGHDT, YNNKEL (reference sequence). The CDR3 spans 14 residues. CDR3 nucleotide sequence: TGTGCCAGCAGTCAAGATGGGACAGGGGTGAGCTACACCTTC. It codes for CASSQDGTGVSYTF.

This clonotype was picked up a small number of times. The J gene is TRBJ2-1, the V gene TRBV25-1; 8 bases map to TRBD2. CDR1 is MGHDK, CDR2 SYGVNS, per germline. The V and J ends lost 11 bases and 1 base, in that order; junction bases with no gene match: 7. This CDR3 has 14 residues. CDR3 sequence: CAAKGGGSYNEQFF. CDR3 coding DNA: TGTGCCGCCAAGGGCGGGGGGTCCTACAATGAGCAGTTCTTC.